The TCR beta chain described here comes from a study of OX40 agonist ivuxolimab in advanced cancers. Study background: Participants could have had prior anti-PD-1, anti-PD-L1 or anti-CTLA-4 therapy, and approximately 40% had some. Notes on the study in general: The specificity for antigen of the expanded peripheral T cells was not determined. On average, a greater number of expanded clones characterised CD8+ T cells relative to CD4+.

This CDR3 has 15 residues. The germline CDR1 and CDR2 sequences are SGHTA and FQGTGA. The germline V and J ends were trimmed by 5 bases and 4 bases, with 17 bases remaining between them. Exclusion applied to patients with autoimmune disease history or systemic immunosuppression. Points on this clone: Its antigen remains unidentified.

Sequenced by immunoSEQ multiplex PCR; TCRdb stores in-frame clones only, minus some. The sample consists of about 70,000 clones, about 86% of them appearing once. The gene calls are TRBV7-3 and TRBJ1-2; possibly TRBD1 for D (5 bases). The sequences come from CD4+ or CD8+ T cells sorted from blood, collected in a trial of the OX40 agonist ivuxolimab. The source is an adult with an advanced solid tumor such as melanoma, head and neck, liver or kidney cancer. CDR3 nucleotide sequence: TGTGCCAGCAGCCAAGATTTTGAAGGGGTCTATGGCTACACCTTC. This codes for CASSQDFEGVYGYTF.